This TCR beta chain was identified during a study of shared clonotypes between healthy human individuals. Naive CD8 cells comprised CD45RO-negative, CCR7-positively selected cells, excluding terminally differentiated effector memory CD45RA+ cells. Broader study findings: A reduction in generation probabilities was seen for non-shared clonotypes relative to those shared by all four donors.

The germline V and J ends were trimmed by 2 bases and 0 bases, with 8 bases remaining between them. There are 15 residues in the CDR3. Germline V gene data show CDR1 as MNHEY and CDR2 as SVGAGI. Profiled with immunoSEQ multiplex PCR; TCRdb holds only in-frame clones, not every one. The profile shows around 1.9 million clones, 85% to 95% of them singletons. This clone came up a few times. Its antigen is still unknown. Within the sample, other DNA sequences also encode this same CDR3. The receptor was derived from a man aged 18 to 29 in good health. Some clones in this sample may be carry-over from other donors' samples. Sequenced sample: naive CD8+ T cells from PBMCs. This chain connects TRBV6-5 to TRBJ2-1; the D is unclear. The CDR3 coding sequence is TGTGCCAGCAGTTACGGGCAGAGCTCCTACAATGAGCAGTTCTTC. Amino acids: CASSYGQSSYNEQFF.